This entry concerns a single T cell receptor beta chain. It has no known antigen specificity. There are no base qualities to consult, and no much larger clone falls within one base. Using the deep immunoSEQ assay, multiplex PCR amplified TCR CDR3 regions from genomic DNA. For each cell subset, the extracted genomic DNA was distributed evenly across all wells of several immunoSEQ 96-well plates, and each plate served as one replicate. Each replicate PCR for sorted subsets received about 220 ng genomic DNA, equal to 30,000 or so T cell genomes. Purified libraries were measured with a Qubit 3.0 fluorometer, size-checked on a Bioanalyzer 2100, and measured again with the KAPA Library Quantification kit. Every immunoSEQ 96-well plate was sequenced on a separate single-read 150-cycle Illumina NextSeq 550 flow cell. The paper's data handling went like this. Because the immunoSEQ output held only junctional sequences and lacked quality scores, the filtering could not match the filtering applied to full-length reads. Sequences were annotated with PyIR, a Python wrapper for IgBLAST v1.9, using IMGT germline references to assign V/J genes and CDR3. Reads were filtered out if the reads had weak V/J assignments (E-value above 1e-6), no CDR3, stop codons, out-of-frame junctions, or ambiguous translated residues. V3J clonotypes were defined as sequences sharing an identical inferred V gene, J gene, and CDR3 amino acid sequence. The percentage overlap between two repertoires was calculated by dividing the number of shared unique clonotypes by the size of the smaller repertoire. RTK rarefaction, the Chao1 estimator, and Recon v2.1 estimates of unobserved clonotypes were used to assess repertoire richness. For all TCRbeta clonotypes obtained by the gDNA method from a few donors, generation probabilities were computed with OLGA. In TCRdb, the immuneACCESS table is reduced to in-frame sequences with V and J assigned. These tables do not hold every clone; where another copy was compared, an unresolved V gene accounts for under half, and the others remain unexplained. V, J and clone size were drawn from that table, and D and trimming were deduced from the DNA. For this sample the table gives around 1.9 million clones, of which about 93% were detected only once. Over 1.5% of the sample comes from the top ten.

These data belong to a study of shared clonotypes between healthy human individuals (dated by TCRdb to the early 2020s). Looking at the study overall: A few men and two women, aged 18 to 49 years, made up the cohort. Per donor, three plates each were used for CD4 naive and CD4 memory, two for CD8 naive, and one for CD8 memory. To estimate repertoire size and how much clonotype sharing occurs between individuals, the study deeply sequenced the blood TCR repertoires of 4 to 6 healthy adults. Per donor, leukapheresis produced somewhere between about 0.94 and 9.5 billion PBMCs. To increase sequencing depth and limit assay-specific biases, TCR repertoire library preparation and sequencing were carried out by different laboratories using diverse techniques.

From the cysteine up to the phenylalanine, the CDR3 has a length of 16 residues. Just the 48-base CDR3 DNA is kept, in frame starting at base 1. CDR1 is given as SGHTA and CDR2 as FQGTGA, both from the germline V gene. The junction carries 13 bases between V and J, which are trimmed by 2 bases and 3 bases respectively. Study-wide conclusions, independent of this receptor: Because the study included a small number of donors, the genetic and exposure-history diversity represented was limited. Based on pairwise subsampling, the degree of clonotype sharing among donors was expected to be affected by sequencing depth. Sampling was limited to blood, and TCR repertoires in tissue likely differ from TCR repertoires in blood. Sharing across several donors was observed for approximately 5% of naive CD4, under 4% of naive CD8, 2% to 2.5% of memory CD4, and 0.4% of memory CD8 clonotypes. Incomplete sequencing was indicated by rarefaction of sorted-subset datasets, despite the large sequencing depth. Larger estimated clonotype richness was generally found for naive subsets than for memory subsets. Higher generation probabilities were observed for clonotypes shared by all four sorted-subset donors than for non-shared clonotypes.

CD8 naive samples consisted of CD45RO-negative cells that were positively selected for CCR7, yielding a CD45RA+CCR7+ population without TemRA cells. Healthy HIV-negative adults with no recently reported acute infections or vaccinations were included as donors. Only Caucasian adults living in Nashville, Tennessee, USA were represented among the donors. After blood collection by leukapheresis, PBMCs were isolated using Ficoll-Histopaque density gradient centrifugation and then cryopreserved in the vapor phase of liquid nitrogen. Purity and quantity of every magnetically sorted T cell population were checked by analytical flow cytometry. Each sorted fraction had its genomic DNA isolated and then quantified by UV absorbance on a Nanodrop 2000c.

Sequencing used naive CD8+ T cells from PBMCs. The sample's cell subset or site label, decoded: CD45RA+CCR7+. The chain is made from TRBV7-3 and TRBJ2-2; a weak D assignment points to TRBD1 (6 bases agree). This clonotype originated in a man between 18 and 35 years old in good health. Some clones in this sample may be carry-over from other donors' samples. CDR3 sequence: CASSLVHRVDTGELFF. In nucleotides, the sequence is TGTGCCAGCAGCTTAGTACACAGGGTGGACACCGGGGAGCTGTTTTTT.